Sequencing of this T cell receptor beta chain was carried out in a study of blood T cell repertoires in COVID-19. CDR1 and CDR2 from the germline V gene are MNHEY and SVGEGT. Trimming shortened V by 4 bases and J by 4 bases, and 16 bases separated the two germline ends. The CDR3 runs 16 residues. The protocol was immunoSEQ multiplex PCR, while the TCRdb copy is restricted to in-frame clones and leaves out a portion. The sample includes roughly 90,000 clones, around four fifths of them seen just once. The gene calls are TRBV6-2 or TRBV6-3 and TRBJ2-2; D is perhaps TRBD2 (6 bases). The origin of this receptor is a human donor in a cohort sampled during active COVID-19. Sequencing used peripheral blood. The CDR3 sequence: CASSLEGSLGTGELFF. The CDR3 coding sequence is TGTGCCAGCAGTTTGGAGGGCAGCCTTGGCACCGGGGAGCTGTTTTTT.